This T cell receptor beta chain comes out of a study of CD8+ T cells in alopecia areata (dated by TCRdb to 2016 to 2019). Regarding the study in general: Treated patients were enrolled in an open-label pilot trial of oral tofacitinib at 5 to 10 mg twice daily for moderate-to-severe alopecia areata. Patients received tofacitinib for 6 to 18 months and were then followed off drug for 6 months to check for delayed response and recurrence. For the treated patients, the SALT score, which quantifies what percentage of scalp surface area is affected, served as the measure of disease severity. In both human patients and the C3H/HeJ mouse model, the study applied high-throughput TCRbeta sequencing to look at T cell clonal expansion in alopecia areata. Human TCRbeta sequencing covered scalp tissue and sorted CD4+ and CD8+ peripheral blood T cells from patchy and totalis/universalis alopecia areata patients and healthy controls. Patients on tofacitinib were biopsied at baseline and after 4 and 24 weeks of treatment, and several of the patients also had a later scalp biopsy. Scalp clonality was compared across normal scalp (n=4), patchy alopecia areata scalp (n=8), and alopecia totalis/universalis scalp (n=8). RNA came from the PAXgene miRNA kit for fixed scalp, the miRNeasy kit for PBMCs, and the RNeasy kit for mouse skin. TCRbeta CDR3 regions were amplified by immunoSEQ multiplex PCR using 35 Vbeta forward and 13 Jbeta reverse primers. What the research found in general, with its limitations: Shared TCR sequences between patients were less evident than in mice, which may be partly attributable to HLA diversity in the patient population. Many expanded lesional clones were found to persist in scalp and blood during tofacitinib treatment, and relapse after treatment cessation may be partly explained by this persistence. Compared with normal scalp, lesional scalp had higher clonality and more expanded CD8+ clones, particularly in alopecia totalis/universalis, a pattern that suggests antigenic drive. Scalp TCR repertoire analysis is complicated because resident alphabeta T cells in normal human skin are also sequenced, whereas mouse skin is dominated by gammadelta T cells. The treated cohort was small, with a single nonresponder, so links between baseline CD8+ expansion and response need larger studies. Scalp clonality and the number of expanded CD8+ clones among the top 100 scalp clones were significantly decreased by tofacitinib.

In light of the paper, this sample's time point label describes: 20 to 30 weeks on oral tofacitinib. What the treatment or condition label conveys for this sample: oral pan-JAK inhibitor, 5-10 mg twice daily. Lesional scalp punch biopsies and peripheral blood were collected from alopecia areata patients. PBMCs were separated by density centrifugation and stained for CD3, CD4 and CD8, after which CD4+ and CD8+ T cells were sorted on a FACSAria. This clone was counted once. The clone's antigen remains unknown. Base qualities are missing; no much larger clone stands one base away. To prepare the library, the immunoSEQ multiplex PCR assay was applied. RNA was extracted from all samples and reverse transcribed into cDNA, which served as template for TCR sequencing. First-strand cDNA was synthesized with SuperScript III using a 2:1 mix of oligo-dT and random hexamers. Amplification bias was assessed with a synthetic immune receptor repertoire, and residual bias was removed computationally. Per the original workflow: Raw reads were preprocessed for error removal, and CDR3 was defined according to IMGT conventions as running from the conserved cysteine to phenylalanine. To get clonality, Shannon entropy was normalized by log2 of the number of productive unique TCRs and the result was subtracted from 1. CD4 or CD8 identity of scalp clones was inferred by cross-referencing scalp TCRbeta sequences with sorted blood CD4 and CD8 repertoires. TCRdb holds this immuneACCESS table with in-frame rearrangements only. Some clones are missing; in checked studies, unresolved V genes explain under half, and the rest has no known cause. The V and J calls and clone size are taken from that table; D and trimming were inferred from the DNA. For this sample the table gives 90,000 or so clones, of which 44% were detected only once. The top ten constitute 18% of the sample.

Sample: CD8+ T cells sorted from blood, taken at week 24, from a patient treated with tofacitinib. The sequence came from a human donor with alopecia areata.

The nucleotide sequence reads TGTGCCAGCAGCCCTCGGACGGTGGGGACAGATACGCAGTATTTT. Its translation reads: CASSPRTVGTDTQYF. This chain joins TRBV13 to TRBJ2-3; the D gene lacks a confident call. The CDR3, cysteine through phenylalanine, is 15 amino acids long. The DNA shown is the 45-base CDR3, in frame from base 1. CDR1 PRHDT and CDR2 FYEKMQ are derived from the germline V gene (reference sequence). V is clipped by 5 bases and J by 3 bases, and the sequence between their germline boundaries is 15 bases long.